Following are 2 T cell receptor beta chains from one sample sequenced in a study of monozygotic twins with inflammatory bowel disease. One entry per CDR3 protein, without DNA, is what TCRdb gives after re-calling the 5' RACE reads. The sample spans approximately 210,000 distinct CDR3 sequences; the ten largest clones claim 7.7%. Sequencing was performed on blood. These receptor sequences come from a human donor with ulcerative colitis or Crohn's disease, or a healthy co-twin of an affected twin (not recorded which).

This CDR3 reads CASSLDRFAEAFF. V and J are TRBV7-2 and TRBJ1-1; TCRdb's assignment of TRBD1 cannot be checked, as there is no DNA. The CDR3 sequence is 13 residues long. Germline CDR1 SGHTA, CDR2 FQGNSA. Based on the CDR3 plus reference TRBV7-2 and TRBJ1-1, the full variable domain is GAGVSQSPSNKVTEKGKDVELRCDPISGHTALYWYRQSLGQGLEFLIYFQGNSAPDKSGLPSDRFSAERTGGSVSTLTIQRTQQEDSAVYLCASSLDRFAEAFFGQGTRLTVV.

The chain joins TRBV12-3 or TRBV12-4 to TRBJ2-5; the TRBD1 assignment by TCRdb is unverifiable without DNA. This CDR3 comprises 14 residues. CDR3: CASSFEKGRGTQYF.